This T cell receptor (beta chain) was sequenced for a study of cytomegalovirus exposure and HLA in healthy donors. Clones were sequenced by immunoSEQ multiplex PCR, and TCRdb holds only the in-frame ones, with some missing. Of hundreds of thousands of clones listed, roughly 90% are singletons. In germline, CDR1 is MDHEN, CDR2 SYDVKM. The CDR3 is 15 residues long. The ends were cut back, 3 bases at V and 0 bases at J, with 12 bases in the middle. Material: PBMCs. The sequence was obtained from a woman in her late teens or twenties in good health and CMV-seronegative. The V call is TRBV28, the J call TRBJ2-7; D not resolved. The CDR3 protein is CASSFPFHSSYEQYF. The CDR3, as DNA: TGTGCCAGCAGTTTCCCATTCCACAGCTCCTACGAGCAGTACTTC.